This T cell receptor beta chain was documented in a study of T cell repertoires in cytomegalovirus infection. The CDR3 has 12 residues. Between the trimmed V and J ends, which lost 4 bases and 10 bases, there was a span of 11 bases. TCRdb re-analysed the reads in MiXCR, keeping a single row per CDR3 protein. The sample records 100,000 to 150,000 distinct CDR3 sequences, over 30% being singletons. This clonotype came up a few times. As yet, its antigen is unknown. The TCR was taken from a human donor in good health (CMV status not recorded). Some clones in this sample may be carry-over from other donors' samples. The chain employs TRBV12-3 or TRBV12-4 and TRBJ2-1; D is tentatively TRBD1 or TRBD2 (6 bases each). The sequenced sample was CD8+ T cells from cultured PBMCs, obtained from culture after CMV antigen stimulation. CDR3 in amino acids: CASSSGASEQFF. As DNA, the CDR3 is TGTGCCAGCAGTTCGGGGGCGAGCGAGCAGTTCTTC.